The 30 T cell receptor beta chains reported below all come from one sample, sequenced in a study of control samples from healthy donors and cancer patients. Profiled with immunoSEQ multiplex PCR; TCRdb holds only in-frame clones, not every one. The profile shows some 120,000 clones, about 92% of them singletons. Input material: PBMCs. The receptors shown here come from a man aged 45-60 years with head and neck cancer.

The V gene is TRBV12-3 or TRBV12-4, the J gene TRBJ2-7; no clear D. The CDR3 contains 13 residues. V lost 3 bases, J lost 2 bases, and 8 bases lay in between. The CDR3: CASSFFGAYEQYF. The CDR3 DNA is TGTGCCAGCAGTTTCTTCGGTGCCTACGAGCAGTACTTC.

This chain links TRBV2 with TRBJ1-2; D not resolved. The CDR3 has 15 residues. Germline V CDR1 and CDR2: SNHLY, FYNNEI. V dropped 3 bases and J dropped 4 bases, with 15 bases sitting between them. CDR3 amino acids: CASSEAYSGSYGYTF. The CDR3 DNA reads as TGTGCCAGCAGTGAGGCGTATTCGGGAAGCTATGGCTACACCTTC.

This sequence joins TRBV5-4 and TRBJ1-3; unclear D gene. The germline gives CDR1 SGHNT, CDR2 YYREEE (reference sequence). Trimming removed 3 bases at V and 0 bases at J, with 19 bases between. There are 18 residues in the CDR3. The CDR3 loop reads CASSSKPGPRYSGNTIYF. The CDR3 DNA reads TGTGCCAGCAGCTCGAAACCCGGGCCCCGCTACTCTGGAAACACCATATATTTT.

Only a few counts were recorded for this clone. The V call is TRBV5-1, the J call TRBJ2-7; no definite D call. CDR1 and CDR2 (germline): SGHRS, YFSETQ. With 5 bases removed from V and 9 bases from J, the gap between germline ends came to 12 bases. The CDR3 extends over 11 amino acids. The CDR3 loop reads CASSFGSRQYF. As DNA, the CDR3 is TGCGCCAGCAGTTTCGGGTCGAGGCAGTACTTC.

The gene calls are TRBV6-5 and TRBJ1-2; D is ambiguous. The CDR3 runs to 10 residues. Trimming took off 7 bases at V and 8 bases at J, with 8 bases between the two ends. CDR1 is MNHEY and CDR2 is SVGAGI in the germline V gene. In DNA form, the CDR3 reads TGTGCCAGCAAAGGGAGGGGCTACACCTTC. Its translation: CASKGRGYTF.

V and J are TRBV27 and TRBJ1-6; 9 bases align to TRBD1. This CDR3 region has 18 residues. The ends lost 5 bases at V and 4 bases at J; junction bases unmatched: 12. Per the germline V gene, CDR1 is MNHEY and CDR2 is SMNVEV (reference sequence). Here the CDR3 reads CASSPMDRGGGYNSPLHF. Here the CDR3 DNA reads TGTGCCAGCAGTCCTATGGACAGGGGCGGAGGATATAATTCACCCCTCCACTTT.

The DNA for the CDR3 is TGTGCCAGCAGTAGGACAGGGGTAGGGAGCACTGAAGCTTTCTTT. Translated, it gives CASSRTGVGSTEAFF. This rearrangement joins TRBV6-5 to TRBJ1-1, with 9 bases identical to TRBD1. Unmatched junction bases numbered 8, after V lost 5 bases and J lost 4 bases. Germline CDR1 and CDR2: MNHEY and SVGAGI. This CDR3 is 15 amino acids long.

The V call is TRBV4-3, the J call TRBJ2-7; the D gene is possibly TRBD1 (6 bases). The ends were cut back, 0 bases at V and 2 bases at J, with 14 bases in the middle. Looked up from germline, CDR1 is LGHNA and CDR2 is YSLEER. CDR3 size: 16 residues. CDR3: CASSQDRTGPTYEQYF. CDR3 nucleotide sequence: TGCGCCAGCAGCCAAGACCGAACAGGGCCCACCTACGAGCAGTACTTC.

This clone was seen a single time. This chain joins TRBV7-9 and TRBJ2-2; 9 positions match TRBD2. The CDR3 totals 15 residues. Germline V CDR1 and CDR2: SEHNR, FQNEAQ (reference sequence). V shed 2 bases and J 6 bases; nucleotides not matched to a gene: 4. CDR3 protein: CASSLLERGAGELFF. The CDR3 bases are TGTGCCAGCAGCTTACTTGAGCGGGGGGCCGGGGAGCTGTTTTTT.

V and J are TRBV4-3 and TRBJ2-2; weak D call: TRBD1 (6 bases). Looked up from germline, CDR1 is LGHNA and CDR2 is YSLEER. This CDR3 has 14 residues. The ends were cut back, 0 bases at V and 6 bases at J, with 8 bases in the middle. The CDR3, as DNA: TGCGCCAGCAGCCAAGACAGGGGCCCCGGGGAGCTGTTTTTT. Its translation: CASSQDRGPGELFF.

This rearrangement joins TRBV19 to TRBJ1-4; the D gene is possibly TRBD1 (6 bases). The CDR3 loop spans 15 amino acids. Per germline, CDR1 LNHDA and CDR2 SQIVND (reference sequence). Trimming stripped 8 bases from V and 0 bases from J, with 13 bases between. CDR3 in DNA: TGTGCCAGTCTTCGAGGGGGTGCAACTAATGAAAAACTGTTTTTT. This sequence encodes CASLRGGATNEKLFF.

V is TRBV7-2 and J is TRBJ1-4, with D maybe TRBD1 (6 bases). Germline assignment: CDR1 SGHTA and CDR2 FQGNSA. Trimming removed 9 bases at V and 5 bases at J, with 16 bases between. This CDR3 has 14 residues. In nucleotides, the CDR3 is TGTGCCAGTAATGGGGGGCATGGCAATGAAAAACTGTTTTTT. This sequence encodes CASNGGHGNEKLFF.

The chain combines TRBV7-9 with TRBJ1-1, with 7 bases matching TRBD1. V dropped 3 bases and J dropped 0; count of bases not matched to a gene: 4. The CDR3 runs to 15 residues. Per the germline V gene, CDR1 is SEHNR and CDR2 is FQNEAQ (reference sequence). The CDR3, as DNA: TGTGCCAGCAGCTTTGACAGGGCTGTGAACACTGAAGCTTTCTTT. It is translated as CASSFDRAVNTEAFF. Supplemented by reference TRBV7-9 and TRBJ1-1, the full variable domain reads DTGVSQNPRHKITKRGQNVTFRCDPISEHNRLYWYRQTLGQGPEFLTYFQNEAQLEKSRLLSDRFSAERPKGSFSTLEIQRTEQGDSAMYLCASSFDRAVNTEAFFGQGTRLTVV.

CDR3 residues: CATSRQIRDEQFF. CDR3 in DNA: TGTGCCACCAGCAGACAAATAAGGGATGAGCAGTTCTTC. The V and J genes are TRBV15 and TRBJ2-1; D is unresolved. Germline assignment: CDR1 LNHNV and CDR2 YYDKDF (reference sequence). This CDR3 comprises 13 residues. Trimming shortened V by 2 bases and J by 8 bases, and 10 bases separated the two germline ends. The full variable domain, rest sourced from reference TRBV15 and TRBJ2-1, is DAMVIQNPRYQVTQFGKPVTLSCSQTLNHNVMYWYQQKSSQAPKLLFHYYDKDFNNEADTPDNFQSRRPNTSFCFLDIRSPGLGDTAMYLCATSRQIRDEQFFGPGTRLTVL.

CDR3: CAWSGRTGKAWSQHF. The DNA for the CDR3 is TGTGCCTGGAGTGGGAGGACAGGGAAAGCGTGGTCCCAGCATTTT. The chain links TRBV30 to TRBJ1-5; 8 bases align to TRBD1. V lost 1 base and J lost 11; bases outside the gene matches: 13. CDR3 length equals 15 residues. Germline CDR1 reads GTSNPN; CDR2 reads SVGIG (reference sequence).

This chain uses TRBV6-6 with TRBJ1-1, with 7 bases that match TRBD1. The germline V gene has CDR1 MNHNY and CDR2 SVGAGI (reference sequence). The CDR3 sequence is 14 residues long. V lost 7 bases, J lost 4 bases, and 9 bases stayed unmatched. CDR3 bases: TGTGCCAGCACCGAACAGGGGTTAATCACTGAAGCTTTCTTT. Its protein product is CASTEQGLITEAFF.

CDR3 amino acids: CASSRPGPYYEQYF. The CDR3 nucleotides read TGTGCCAGTAGTAGGCCAGGTCCTTACTACGAGCAGTACTTC. The chain links TRBV19 to TRBJ2-7, with D unclear. CDR1 and CDR2 (germline): LNHDA, SQIVND (reference sequence). The CDR3 has 14 amino acids. V lost 4 bases to trimming and J lost 3 bases, with 13 bases between them.

CDR3 DNA: TGTGCCACCAGTGATTATGGAGGGGACTATGGCTACACCTTC. It is translated as CATSDYGGDYGYTF. This chain links TRBV24-1 with TRBJ1-2, with D perhaps TRBD1 (5 bases). The germline V gene encodes CDR1 KGHDR and CDR2 SFDVKD. This CDR3 is built from 14 residues. V lost 2 bases and J 3 bases, leaving 9 bases between the germline ends.

The chain carries TRBV25-1 and TRBJ2-5, with 13 bases lining up with TRBD2. The V and J ends lost 5 bases and 4 bases, in that order; junction bases with no gene match: 13. CDR3 length: 18 residues. CDR1 and CDR2 from the germline V gene are MGHDK and SYGVNS. Here the CDR3 DNA reads TGTGCCAGCAGTCCCGAAACCGAACTAGCGGGGGGGTCAGAGACCCAGTACTTC. Protein product: CASSPETELAGGSETQYF. Using reference TRBV25-1 and TRBJ2-5 for the parts outside the CDR3, the full variable domain is EADIYQTPRYLVIGTGKKITLECSQTMGHDKMYWYQQDPGMELHLIHYSYGVNSTEKGDLSSESTVSRIRTEHFPLTLESARPSHTSQYLCASSPETELAGGSETQYFGPGTRLLVL.

This sequence joins TRBV4-3 and TRBJ1-1; D remains unclear. V was pared by 4 bases and J by 10 bases, with 22 bases between. CDR1 and CDR2 from the germline V gene are LGHNA and YSLEER. The CDR3 is made up of 15 amino acids. The CDR3 loop is CASSLSRATIDLAFF. The CDR3 nucleotides are TGCGCCAGCAGCCTATCCCGGGCCACGATCGATCTAGCTTTCTTT.

The V gene is TRBV7-3, the J gene TRBJ1-2; 7 bases align to TRBD1. The CDR3 runs 14 residues. The junction had 10 bases not matched to a gene; V was cut back by 8 bases and J by 4 bases. Germline assignment: CDR1 SGHTA and CDR2 FQGTGA. CDR3 nucleotides: TGTGCCAGCTCGCCAGGGGGTGCAAGCTATGGCTACACCTTC. Protein sequence: CASSPGGASYGYTF.

The rearrangement links TRBV4-3 to TRBJ1-4; D not certain. Germline-derived CDR1 and CDR2 are LGHNA and YSLEER. The V end was cut by 0 bases, the J end by 0 bases, with 8 bases between. This CDR3 comprises 16 residues. CDR3 protein: CASSQEPAPTNEKLFF. The DNA of the CDR3 is TGCGCCAGCAGCCAAGAACCCGCACCAACTAATGAAAAACTGTTTTTT.

This chain connects TRBV2 to TRBJ2-3, with D uncertain. The CDR3 covers 14 residues. The germline gives CDR1 SNHLY, CDR2 FYNNEI. V lost 10 bases to trimming and J lost 0 bases, with 14 bases between them. The CDR3 DNA reads TGTGCCACCGGCTTCCGGGCTAGCACAGATACGCAGTATTTT. This encodes CATGFRASTDTQYF.

Here the CDR3 DNA reads TGTGCCAGCAGCTCGGGACTAGGCGCAGATACGCAGTATTTT. It codes for CASSSGLGADTQYF. The genes are TRBV5-6 and TRBJ2-3; TRBD2 aligns across 8 bases. V shed 3 bases, J shed 4 bases, and the junction held 4 bases outside the gene matches. There are 14 residues in the CDR3. Germline values: CDR1 SGHDT, CDR2 YYEEEE.

The chain uses TRBV7-2 and TRBJ1-5; unclear D gene. V was shortened by 5 bases and J by 4 bases, with 12 bases between the two germline ends. Germline CDR1 is SGHTA and CDR2 is FQGNSA. The CDR3 runs to 14 residues. The CDR3 sequence: CASSLDGSNQPQHF. The CDR3 DNA sequence: TGTGCCAGCAGCCTCGACGGTAGTAATCAGCCCCAGCATTTT.

This clone was seen just once. The chain combines TRBV19 with TRBJ2-2; perhaps D is TRBD1 or TRBD2 (5 bases each). Trimming pared 5 bases from V and 7 bases from J, leaving 11 bases between. This CDR3 spans 13 amino acids. Germline CDR1 and CDR2: LNHDA and SQIVND (reference sequence). CDR3 sequence: CASSVGVDGELFF. The DNA for the CDR3 is TGTGCCAGTAGTGTGGGGGTCGACGGGGAGCTGTTTTTT.

The V gene is TRBV30, the J gene TRBJ1-1, with 8 nucleotides matching TRBD1. Germline-derived CDR1 and CDR2 are GTSNPN and SVGIG (reference sequence). After removal of 5 bases from V and 3 bases from J, the junction contained 8 bases not matched to a gene. The CDR3 covers 14 residues. CDR3 in amino acids: CAWAGGLMDTEAFF. CDR3 DNA sequence: TGTGCCTGGGCAGGGGGCCTAATGGACACTGAAGCTTTCTTT.

V is TRBV19 and J is TRBJ1-1, with D hard to call. CDR1 and CDR2 (germline): LNHDA, SQIVND (reference sequence). V lost 5 bases to trimming and J lost 2 bases, with 9 bases between them. This CDR3 spans 13 amino acids. The DNA for the CDR3 is TGTGCCAGTAGTGTTAGGGTCAACACTGAAGCTTTCTTT. It codes for CASSVRVNTEAFF.

This chain connects TRBV6-4 to TRBJ2-7, with 9 bases matching TRBD1. The junction had 8 bases not matched to a gene; V was cut back by 4 bases and J by 4 bases. The CDR3 extends over 15 amino acids. CDR1 and CDR2 from the germline V gene are MRHNA and SNTAGT. This CDR3 is CASSVLPDRGYEQYF. The CDR3, as DNA: TGTGCCAGCAGTGTTCTCCCGGACAGGGGATACGAGCAGTACTTC.

This chain uses TRBV5-6 with TRBJ1-2, with unresolved D. The V end lost 3 bases, the J end lost 8 bases, and 17 bases lay between the germline ends. The CDR3 contains 14 residues. Germline loops: CDR1 SGHDT, CDR2 YYEEEE. The CDR3 spells CASSSASAARGYTF. CDR3 nucleotides: TGTGCCAGCAGCTCCGCCTCAGCAGCACGGGGCTACACCTTC.